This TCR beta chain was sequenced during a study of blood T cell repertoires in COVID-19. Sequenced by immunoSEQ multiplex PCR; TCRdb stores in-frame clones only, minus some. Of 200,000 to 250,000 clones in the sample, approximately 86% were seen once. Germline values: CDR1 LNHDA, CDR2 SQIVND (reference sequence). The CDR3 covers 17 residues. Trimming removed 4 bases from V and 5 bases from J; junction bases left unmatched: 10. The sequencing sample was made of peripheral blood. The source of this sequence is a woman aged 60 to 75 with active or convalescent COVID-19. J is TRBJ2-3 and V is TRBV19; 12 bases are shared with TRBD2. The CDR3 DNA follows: TGTGCCAGTAGTAACCAACGACTAGCGGGAGTTGGAGATACGCAGTATTTT. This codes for CASSNQRLAGVGDTQYF.